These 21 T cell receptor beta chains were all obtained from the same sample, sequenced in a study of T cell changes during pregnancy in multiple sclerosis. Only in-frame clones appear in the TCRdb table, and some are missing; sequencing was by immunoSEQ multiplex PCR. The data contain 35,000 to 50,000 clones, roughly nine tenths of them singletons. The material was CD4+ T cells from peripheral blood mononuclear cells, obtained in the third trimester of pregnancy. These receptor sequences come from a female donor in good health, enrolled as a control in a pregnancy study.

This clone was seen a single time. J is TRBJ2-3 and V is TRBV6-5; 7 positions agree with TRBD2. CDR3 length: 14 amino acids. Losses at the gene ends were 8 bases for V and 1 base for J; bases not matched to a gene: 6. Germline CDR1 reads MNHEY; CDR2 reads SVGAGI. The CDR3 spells CASWGGLGTDTQYF. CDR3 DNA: TGTGCCAGCTGGGGGGGACTGGGCACAGATACGCAGTATTTT.

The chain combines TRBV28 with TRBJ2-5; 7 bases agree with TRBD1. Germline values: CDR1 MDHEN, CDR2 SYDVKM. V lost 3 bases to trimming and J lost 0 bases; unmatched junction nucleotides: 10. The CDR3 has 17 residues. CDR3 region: CASSFLAPGTDQETQYF. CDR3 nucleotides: TGTGCCAGCAGTTTTTTAGCCCCAGGGACAGACCAAGAGACCCAGTACTTC.

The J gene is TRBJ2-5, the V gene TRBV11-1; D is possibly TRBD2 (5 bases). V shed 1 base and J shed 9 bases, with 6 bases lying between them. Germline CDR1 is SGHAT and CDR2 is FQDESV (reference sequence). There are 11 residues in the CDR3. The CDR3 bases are TGTGCCAGCAGCTTAGGAGGGTCCCAGTACTTC. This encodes CASSLGGSQYF. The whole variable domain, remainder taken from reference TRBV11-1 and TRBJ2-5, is EAEVAQSPRYKITEKSQAVAFWCDPISGHATLYWYRQILGQGPELLVQFQDESVVDDSQLPKDRFSAERLKGVDSTLKIQPAELGDSAMYLCASSLGGSQYFGPGTRLLVL.

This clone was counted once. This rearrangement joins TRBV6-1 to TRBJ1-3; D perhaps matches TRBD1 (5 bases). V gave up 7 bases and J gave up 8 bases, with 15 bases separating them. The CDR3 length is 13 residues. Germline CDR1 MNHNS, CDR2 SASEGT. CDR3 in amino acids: CASTERGRDTIYF. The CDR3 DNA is TGTGCCAGCACCGAAAGGGGCAGGGACACCATATATTTT.

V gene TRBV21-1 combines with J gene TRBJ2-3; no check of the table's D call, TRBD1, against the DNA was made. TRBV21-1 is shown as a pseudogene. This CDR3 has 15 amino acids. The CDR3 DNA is TGTGCCAGCAGCAAAGGGACAGTTCCCACAGATACGCAGTATTTT. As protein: CASSKGTVPTDTQYF.

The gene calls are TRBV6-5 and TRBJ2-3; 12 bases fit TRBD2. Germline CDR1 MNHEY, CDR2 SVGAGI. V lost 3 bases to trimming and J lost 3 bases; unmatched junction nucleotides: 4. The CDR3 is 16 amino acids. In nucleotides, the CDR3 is TGTGCCAGCAGTTATAGAGGGACTAGCGGGACAGATACGCAGTATTTT. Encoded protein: CASSYRGTSGTDTQYF.

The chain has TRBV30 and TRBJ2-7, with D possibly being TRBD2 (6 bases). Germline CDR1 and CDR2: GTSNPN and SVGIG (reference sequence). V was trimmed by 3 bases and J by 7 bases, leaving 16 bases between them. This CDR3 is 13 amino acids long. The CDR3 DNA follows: TGTGCCTGGAGAAAACAACTAGCTGGTGAGCAGTACTTC. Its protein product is CAWRKQLAGEQYF.

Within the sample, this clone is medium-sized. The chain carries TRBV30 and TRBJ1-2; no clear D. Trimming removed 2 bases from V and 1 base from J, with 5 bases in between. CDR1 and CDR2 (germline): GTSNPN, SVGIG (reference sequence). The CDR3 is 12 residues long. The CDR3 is CAWSQINYGYTF. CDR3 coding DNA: TGTGCCTGGAGTCAAATTAACTATGGCTACACCTTC.

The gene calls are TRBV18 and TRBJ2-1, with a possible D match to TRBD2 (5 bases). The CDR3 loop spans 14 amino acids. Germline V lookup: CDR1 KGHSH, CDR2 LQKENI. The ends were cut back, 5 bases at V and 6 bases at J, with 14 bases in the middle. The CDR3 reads CASSGLDLINEQFF. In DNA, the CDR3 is TGTGCCAGCTCAGGGTTGGACTTAATCAATGAGCAGTTCTTC.

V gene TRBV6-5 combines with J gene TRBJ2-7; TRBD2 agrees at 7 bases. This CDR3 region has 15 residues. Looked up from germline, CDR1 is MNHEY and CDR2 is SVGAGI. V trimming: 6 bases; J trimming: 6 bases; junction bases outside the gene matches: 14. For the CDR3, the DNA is TGTGCCAGCAGCCGACCCCCTGGCGGGAGTGGCGAGCAGTACTTC. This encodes CASSRPPGGSGEQYF.

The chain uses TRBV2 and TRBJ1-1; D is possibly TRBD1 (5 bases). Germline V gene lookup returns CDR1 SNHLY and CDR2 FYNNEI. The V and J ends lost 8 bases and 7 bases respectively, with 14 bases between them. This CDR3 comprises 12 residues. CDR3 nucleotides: TGTGCCAGCTCTATAAGGGGAAGTGAAGCTTTCTTT. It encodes CASSIRGSEAFF.

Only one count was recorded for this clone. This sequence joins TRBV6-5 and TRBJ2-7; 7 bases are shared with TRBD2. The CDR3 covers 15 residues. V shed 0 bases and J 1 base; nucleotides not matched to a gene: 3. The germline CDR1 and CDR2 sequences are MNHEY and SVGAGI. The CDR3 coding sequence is TGTGCCAGCAGTTACTCTTCAGCGGGGTCCTACGAGCAGTACTTC. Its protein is CASSYSSAGSYEQYF.

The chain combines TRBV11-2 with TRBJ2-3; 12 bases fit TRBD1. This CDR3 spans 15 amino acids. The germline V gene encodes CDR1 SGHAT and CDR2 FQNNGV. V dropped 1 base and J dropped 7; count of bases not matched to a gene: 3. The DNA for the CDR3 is TGTGCCAGCAGCTTAGGGGGACAGGGGGCAAATACGCAGTATTTT. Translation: CASSLGGQGANTQYF.

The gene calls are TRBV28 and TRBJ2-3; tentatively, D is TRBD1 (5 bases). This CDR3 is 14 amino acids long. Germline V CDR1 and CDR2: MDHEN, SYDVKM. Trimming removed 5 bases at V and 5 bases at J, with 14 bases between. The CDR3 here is CASSLNLRGDTQYF. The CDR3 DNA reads TGTGCCAGCAGTCTTAATCTAAGGGGAGATACGCAGTATTTT.

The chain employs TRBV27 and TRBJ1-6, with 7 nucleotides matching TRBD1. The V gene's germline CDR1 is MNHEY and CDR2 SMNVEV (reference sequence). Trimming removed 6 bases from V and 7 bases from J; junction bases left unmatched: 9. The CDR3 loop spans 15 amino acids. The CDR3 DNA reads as TGTGCCAGCAGCCGGGACAGCGGAAAGAATTCACCCCTCCACTTT. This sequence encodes CASSRDSGKNSPLHF.

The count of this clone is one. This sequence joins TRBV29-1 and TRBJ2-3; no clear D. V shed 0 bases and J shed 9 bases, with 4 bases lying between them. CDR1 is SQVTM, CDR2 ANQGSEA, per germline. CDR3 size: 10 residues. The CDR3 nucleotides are TGCAGCGTTGAAGATCTAACGCAGTATTTT. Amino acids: CSVEDLTQYF.

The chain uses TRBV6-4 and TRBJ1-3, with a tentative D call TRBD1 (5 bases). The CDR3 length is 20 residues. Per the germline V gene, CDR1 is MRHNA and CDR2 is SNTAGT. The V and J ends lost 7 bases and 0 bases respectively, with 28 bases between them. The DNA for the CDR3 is TGTGCCAGCAAGCCCCAGGGATTCCCATCCCGTCTTCTCTCTGGAAACACCATATATTTT. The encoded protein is CASKPQGFPSRLLSGNTIYF.

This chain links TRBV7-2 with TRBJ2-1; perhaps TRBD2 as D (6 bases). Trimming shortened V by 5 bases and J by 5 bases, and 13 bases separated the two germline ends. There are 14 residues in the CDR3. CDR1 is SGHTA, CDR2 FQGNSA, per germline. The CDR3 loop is CASSPAGLNNEQFF. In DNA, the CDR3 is TGTGCCAGCAGCCCGGCGGGACTCAACAATGAGCAGTTCTTC.

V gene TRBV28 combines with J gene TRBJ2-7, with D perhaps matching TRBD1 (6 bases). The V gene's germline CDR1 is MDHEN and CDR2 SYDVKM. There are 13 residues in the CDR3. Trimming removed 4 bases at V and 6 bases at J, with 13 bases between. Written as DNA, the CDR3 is TGTGCCAGCAGTTCCGGGAACAGGGCCGAGCAGTACTTC. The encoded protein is CASSSGNRAEQYF.

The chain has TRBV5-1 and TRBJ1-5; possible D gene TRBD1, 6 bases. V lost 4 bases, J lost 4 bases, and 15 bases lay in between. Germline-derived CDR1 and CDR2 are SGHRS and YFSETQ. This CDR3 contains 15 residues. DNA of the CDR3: TGCGCCAGCAGCCTACTCGGACAGCTTAATCAGCCCCAGCATTTT. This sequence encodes CASSLLGQLNQPQHF.

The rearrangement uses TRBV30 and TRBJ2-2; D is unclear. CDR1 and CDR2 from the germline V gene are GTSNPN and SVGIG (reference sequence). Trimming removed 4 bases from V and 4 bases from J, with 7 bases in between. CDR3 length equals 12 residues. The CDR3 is CAWKVGTGELFF. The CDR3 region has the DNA TGTGCCTGGAAAGTCGGCACCGGGGAGCTGTTTTTT.